This TCR beta chain emerged from a study of T cell responses to AZD1222 COVID-19 vaccine. Of note for this clone: The antigen is unknown.

Using immunoSEQ multiplex PCR, the repertoire was profiled, and TCRdb retains in-frame clones only, with some absent. The data show roughly 140,000 clones, about 93% seen once. This CDR3 is built from 13 residues. The germline CDR1 and CDR2 sequences are KGHSH and LQKENI. V dropped 3 bases and J dropped 7 bases, with 12 bases sitting between them. The study, taken as a whole, reports: Scientists sampled the repertoires only once the peak T cell response had passed.

The J gene is TRBJ1-2, the V gene TRBV18, with D possibly being TRBD1 (5 bases). The input for sequencing was peripheral blood, taken on day 0 of AZD1222 vaccination. This clonotype was obtained from an adult in good health. CDR3 residues: CASSPAGDGGYTF. The DNA for the CDR3 is TGTGCCAGCTCACCTGCGGGGGACGGTGGCTACACCTTC.